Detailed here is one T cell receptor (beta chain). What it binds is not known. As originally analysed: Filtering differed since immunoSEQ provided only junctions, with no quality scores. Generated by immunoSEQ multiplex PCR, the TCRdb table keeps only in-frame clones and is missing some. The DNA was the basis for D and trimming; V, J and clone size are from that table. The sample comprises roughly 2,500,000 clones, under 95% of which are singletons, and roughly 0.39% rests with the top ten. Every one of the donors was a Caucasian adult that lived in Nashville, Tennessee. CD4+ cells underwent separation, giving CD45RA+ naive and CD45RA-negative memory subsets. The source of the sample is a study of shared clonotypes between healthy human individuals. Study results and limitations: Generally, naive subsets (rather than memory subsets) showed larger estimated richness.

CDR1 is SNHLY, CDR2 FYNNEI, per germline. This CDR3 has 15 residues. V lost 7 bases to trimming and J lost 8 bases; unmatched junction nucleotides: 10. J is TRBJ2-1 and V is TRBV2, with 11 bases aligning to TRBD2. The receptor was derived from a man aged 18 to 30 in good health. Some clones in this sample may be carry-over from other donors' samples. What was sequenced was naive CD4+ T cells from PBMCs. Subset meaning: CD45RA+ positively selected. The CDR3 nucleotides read TGTGCCAGCAAAGTGGAGACTAGCGGGATCTATGAGCAGTTCTTC. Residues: CASKVETSGIYEQFF.